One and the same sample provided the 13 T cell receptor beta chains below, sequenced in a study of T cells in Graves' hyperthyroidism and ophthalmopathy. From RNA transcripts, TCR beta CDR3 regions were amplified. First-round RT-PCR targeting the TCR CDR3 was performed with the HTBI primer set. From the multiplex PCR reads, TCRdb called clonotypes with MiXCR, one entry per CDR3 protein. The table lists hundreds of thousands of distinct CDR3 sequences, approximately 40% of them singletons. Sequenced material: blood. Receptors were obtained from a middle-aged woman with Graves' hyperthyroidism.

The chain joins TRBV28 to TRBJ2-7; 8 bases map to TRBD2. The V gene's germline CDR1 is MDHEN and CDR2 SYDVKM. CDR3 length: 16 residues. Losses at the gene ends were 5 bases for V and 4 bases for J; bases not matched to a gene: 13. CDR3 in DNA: TGTGCCAGCAGTCCGCTAGGTAGCGGGATAAGGTACGAGCAGTACTTC. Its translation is CASSPLGSGIRYEQYF.

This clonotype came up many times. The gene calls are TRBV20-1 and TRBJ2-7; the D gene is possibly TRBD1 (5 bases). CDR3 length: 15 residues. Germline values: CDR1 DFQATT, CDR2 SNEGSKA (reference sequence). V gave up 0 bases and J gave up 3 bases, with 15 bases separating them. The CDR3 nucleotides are TGCAGTGCTAGAGATCATAGGACAAGAAGCTACGAGCAGTACTTC. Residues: CSARDHRTRSYEQYF.

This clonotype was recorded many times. CDR3: CASSSRGAEAFF. DNA for the CDR3: TGTGCCAGCAGCTCCCGAGGTGCTGAAGCTTTCTTT. V usage is TRBV7-9 and J usage is TRBJ1-1; D unresolved. This CDR3 comprises 12 residues. V lost 4 bases to trimming and J lost 6 bases, with 9 bases between them. The germline CDR1 and CDR2 sequences are SEHNR and FQNEAQ (reference sequence).

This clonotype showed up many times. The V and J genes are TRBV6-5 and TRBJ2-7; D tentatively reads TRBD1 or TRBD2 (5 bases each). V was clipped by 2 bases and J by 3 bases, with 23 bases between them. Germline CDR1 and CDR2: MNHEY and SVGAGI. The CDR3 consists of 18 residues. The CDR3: CASSYGRVSLNRGYEQYF. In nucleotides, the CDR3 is TGTGCCAGCAGTTACGGCAGGGTATCGCTTAATCGGGGCTACGAGCAGTACTTC.

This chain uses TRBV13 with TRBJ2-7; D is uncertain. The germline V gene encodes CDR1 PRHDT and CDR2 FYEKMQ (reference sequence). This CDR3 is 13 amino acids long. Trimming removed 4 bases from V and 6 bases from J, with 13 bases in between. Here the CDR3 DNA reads TGTGCCAGCAGCTCCCCCATCCTGCGCGAGCAGTACTTC. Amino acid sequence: CASSSPILREQYF.

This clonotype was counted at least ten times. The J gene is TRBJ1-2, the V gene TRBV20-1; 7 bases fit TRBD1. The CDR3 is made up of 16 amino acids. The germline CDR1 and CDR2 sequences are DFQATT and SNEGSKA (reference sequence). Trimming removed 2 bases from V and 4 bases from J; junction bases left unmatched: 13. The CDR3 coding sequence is TGCAGTGCTAGATATCTCCAGGGGGACACTTCCTATGGCTACACCTTC. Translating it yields CSARYLQGDTSYGYTF.

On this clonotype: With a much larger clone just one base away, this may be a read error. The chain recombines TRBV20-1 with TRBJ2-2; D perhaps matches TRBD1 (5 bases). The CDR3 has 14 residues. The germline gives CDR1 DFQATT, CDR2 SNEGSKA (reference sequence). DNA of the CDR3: TGCAGTGTTAGAGACACAGGGAACACCGGGGAGCTGTTTTTT. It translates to CSVRDTGNTGELFF.

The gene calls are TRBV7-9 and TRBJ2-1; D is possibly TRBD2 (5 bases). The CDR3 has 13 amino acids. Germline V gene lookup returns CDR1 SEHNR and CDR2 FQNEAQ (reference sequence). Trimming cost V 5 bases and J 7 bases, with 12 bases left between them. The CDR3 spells CASSQTDWNEQFF. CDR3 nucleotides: TGTGCCAGCAGCCAAACGGACTGGAATGAGCAGTTCTTC. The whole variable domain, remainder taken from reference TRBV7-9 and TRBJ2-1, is DTGVSQNPRHKITKRGQNVTFRCDPISEHNRLYWYRQTLGQGPEFLTYFQNEAQLEKSRLLSDRFSAERPKGSFSTLEIQRTEQGDSAMYLCASSQTDWNEQFFGPGTRLTVL.

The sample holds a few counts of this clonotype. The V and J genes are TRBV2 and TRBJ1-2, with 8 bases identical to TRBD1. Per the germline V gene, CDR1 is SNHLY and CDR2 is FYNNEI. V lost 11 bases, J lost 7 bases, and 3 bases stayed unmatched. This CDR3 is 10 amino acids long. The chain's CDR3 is CAQGAGGYTF. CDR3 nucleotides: TGTGCCCAGGGGGCGGGTGGCTACACCTTC.

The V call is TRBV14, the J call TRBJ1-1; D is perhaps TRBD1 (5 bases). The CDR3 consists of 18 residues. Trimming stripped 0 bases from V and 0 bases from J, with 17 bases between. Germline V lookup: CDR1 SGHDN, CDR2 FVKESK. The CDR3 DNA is TGTGCCAGCAGCCAAGAGGGGGGACGGTTTTACATGAACACTGAAGCTTTCTTT. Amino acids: CASSQEGGRFYMNTEAFF.

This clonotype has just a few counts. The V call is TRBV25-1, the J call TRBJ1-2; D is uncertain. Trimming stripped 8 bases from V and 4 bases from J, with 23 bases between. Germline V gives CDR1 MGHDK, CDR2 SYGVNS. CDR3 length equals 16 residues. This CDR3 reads CASSPVPELVSYGYTF. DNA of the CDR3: TGTGCCAGCTCACCCGTTCCGGAGTTAGTGAGCTATGGCTACACCTTC.

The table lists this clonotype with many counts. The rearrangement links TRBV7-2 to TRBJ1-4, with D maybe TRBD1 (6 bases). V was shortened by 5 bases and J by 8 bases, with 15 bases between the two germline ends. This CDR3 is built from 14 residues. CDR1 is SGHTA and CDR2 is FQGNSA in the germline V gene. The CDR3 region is CASSLNNRGEKLFF. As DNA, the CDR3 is TGTGCCAGCAGCCTGAACAATAGGGGGGAAAAACTGTTTTTT.

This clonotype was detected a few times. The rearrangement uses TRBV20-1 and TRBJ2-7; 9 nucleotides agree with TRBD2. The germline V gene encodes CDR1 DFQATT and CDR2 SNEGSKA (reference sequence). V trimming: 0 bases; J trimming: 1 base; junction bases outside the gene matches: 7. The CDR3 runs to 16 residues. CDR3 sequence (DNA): TGCAGTGCTAGAGATCCGAGTAGCGGGAGTTCCTACGAGCAGTACTTC. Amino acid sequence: CSARDPSSGSSYEQYF.